Listed here are 15 T cell receptor beta chains from one sample, sequenced in a study of neurological immune-mediated disorders. Time point reported: longitudinal time-point 2. One entry per CDR3 protein results from TCRdb running MiXCR on the 5' RACE reads. In the table there are some 100,000 distinct CDR3 sequences, roughly 13% of which are singletons. The sequenced material came from PBMCs. The receptors were sampled from a female donor with HTLV-1-associated myelopathy (HAM/TSP).

There are many counts of this clonotype. CDR3 residues: CASSSRTGGRDTQYF. CDR3 in DNA: TGTGCCAGCAGCTCCCGGACAGGGGGCAGAGATACGCAGTATTTT. The genes are TRBV21-1 and TRBJ2-3; TRBD1 was called by the table and not checked on the DNA. TRBV21-1 is a known pseudogene. The CDR3 loop spans 15 amino acids.

This clonotype has more than one count but fewer than ten. V and J are TRBV9 and TRBJ1-2; D unclear. Germline V gene data show CDR1 as SGDLS and CDR2 as YYNGEE. The CDR3 totals 13 residues. Between the trimmed V and J ends, which lost 3 bases and 0 bases, there was a span of 6 bases. The CDR3 region is CASSARTNYGYTF. The CDR3 bases are TGTGCCAGCAGCGCTAGGACTAACTATGGCTACACCTTC.

In this sample, this clonotype turned up many times. The chain recombines TRBV5-5 with TRBJ2-7; 11 bases agree with TRBD1. The trim removed 5 bases at V and 6 bases at J, leaving 13 bases unmatched. From germline, CDR1 is SGHKS and CDR2 YYEKEE (reference sequence). This CDR3 region has 16 residues. The CDR3 sequence: CASSERGGQGAGEQYF. The CDR3 DNA follows: TGTGCCAGCAGTGAGAGGGGAGGACAGGGGGCGGGCGAGCAGTACTTC. The full variable domain, in which reference TRBV5-5 and TRBJ2-7 provide the parts outside the CDR3, is DAGVTQSPTHLIKTRGQQVTLRCSPISGHKSVSWYQQVLGQGPQFIFQYYEKEERGRGNFPDRFSARQFPNYSSELNVNALLLGDSALYLCASSERGGQGAGEQYFGPGTRLTVT.

This clonotype was recorded a few times. J is TRBJ1-5 and V is TRBV12-3 or TRBV12-4; TRBD1 agrees at 7 bases. The trim removed 6 bases at V and 4 bases at J, leaving 12 bases unmatched. The length of the CDR3 is 16 residues. The CDR3 spells CASSRNRDRTNQPQHF. DNA for the CDR3: TGTGCCAGCAGCCGCAACCGGGACAGAACTAATCAGCCCCAGCATTTT.

This clonotype was picked up many times. The V and J genes are TRBV7-2 and TRBJ1-6, with D uncertain. This CDR3 is built from 15 residues. The V and J ends lost 0 bases and 7 bases respectively, with 10 bases between them. Germline-derived CDR1 and CDR2 are SGHTA and FQGNSA. In DNA form, the CDR3 reads TGTGCCAGCAGCTTAGCTGGGCTGGGCAATTCACCCCTCCACTTT. Protein product: CASSLAGLGNSPLHF.

This clonotype was found many times. One junction end disagrees with the germline gene, perhaps due to a read error. Here the CDR3 reads CASSYSPWEGNSPLHF. In nucleotides, the CDR3 is TGTGCCAGCAGCTACTCGCCCTGGGAGGGAAATTCACCCCTCCACTTT. V gene TRBV6-5 combines with J gene TRBJ1-6; D not certain. Germline V lookup: CDR1 MNHEY, CDR2 SVGAGI. The CDR3 consists of 16 residues.

This clonotype was detected many times. The gene calls are TRBV29-1 and TRBJ2-3, with TRBD2 matching over 11 bases. V gave up 5 bases and J gave up 5 bases; unmatched junction bases: 6. CDR3 length: 14 amino acids. Per germline, CDR1 SQVTM and CDR2 ANQGSEA. The CDR3 DNA follows: TGCAGCGTTTCCCTAGCGGGGGGTGGAGATACGCAGTATTTT. Translation gives CSVSLAGGGDTQYF.

In its sample, this clonotype was seen many times. J is TRBJ2-3 and V is TRBV5-1, with D perhaps matching TRBD2 (5 bases). V lost 4 bases to trimming and J lost 2 bases, with 14 bases between them. CDR1 and CDR2 (germline): SGHRS, YFSETQ. The CDR3 runs 15 residues. In nucleotides, the CDR3 is TGCGCCAGCAGCACCGGACTTGCTTACACAGATACGCAGTATTTT. Its translation: CASSTGLAYTDTQYF.

This clonotype was detected many times. The chain links TRBV10-1 to TRBJ1-1; the D is unclear. Germline V gene sequence: CDR1 WNHNN, CDR2 SYGVQD (reference sequence). This CDR3 has 12 residues. V lost 3 bases and J 6 bases, leaving 8 bases between the germline ends. The CDR3 bases are TGCGCCAGCAGTGAAAGGAATTCTGAAGCTTTCTTT. This codes for CASSERNSEAFF.

The table lists this clonotype with many counts. CDR3 sequence (DNA): TGTGCCAGCAGTGGGGGGACCCTTTATGGCTACACCTTC. This encodes CASSGGTLYGYTF. V and J are TRBV2 and TRBJ1-2, with a tentative D call TRBD1 (5 bases). This CDR3 region has 13 residues. Trimming pared 4 bases from V and 5 bases from J, leaving 11 bases between. Per the germline V gene, CDR1 is SNHLY and CDR2 is FYNNEI.

At least ten counts were recorded for this clonotype. The V gene is TRBV6-1, the J gene TRBJ1-5, with D unclear. Germline CDR1 and CDR2: MNHNS and SASEGT. This CDR3 spans 13 amino acids. V was clipped by 2 bases and J by 6 bases, with 8 bases between them. In DNA form, the CDR3 reads TGTGCCAGCAGTGAAATTTGGGGTCAGCCCCAGCATTTT. Amino acid sequence: CASSEIWGQPQHF.

This clonotype appeared many times. The chain is built from TRBV10-3 and TRBJ1-6; D might be TRBD1 (5 bases). Trimming took 3 bases from V and 6 from J, leaving 15 bases between them. Germline assignment: CDR1 ENHRY and CDR2 SYGVKD. This CDR3 is built from 16 residues. CDR3: CAISEPLDTVNSPLHF. The CDR3 DNA sequence: TGTGCCATCAGTGAACCTCTGGACACCGTTAATTCACCCCTCCACTTT.

This clonotype was seen repeatedly, ten times or more. J is TRBJ2-6 and V is TRBV20-1, with 7 positions matching TRBD1. Per the germline V gene, CDR1 is DFQATT and CDR2 is SNEGSKA (reference sequence). The V gene end was trimmed by 0 bases and the J gene end by 1 base; junction bases not matched to a gene: 6. The length of the CDR3 is 17 residues. CDR3 amino acids: CSARDRTGVSGANVLTF. As DNA, the CDR3 is TGCAGTGCTAGAGACAGGACAGGAGTATCTGGGGCCAACGTCCTGACTTTC.

The V and J genes are TRBV6-6 and TRBJ2-3; TRBD2 might be the D (6 bases). Trimming removed 8 bases at V and 4 bases at J, with 13 bases between. Germline lookup yields CDR1 MNHNY and CDR2 SVGAGI (reference sequence). The CDR3 extends over 13 amino acids. The CDR3 bases are TGTGCCAGCCGGGACTTCGCCGCAGATACGCAGTATTTT. It encodes CASRDFAADTQYF.

This clonotype has ten or more counts. The rearrangement links TRBV4-1 to TRBJ2-3; 15 nucleotides match TRBD2. This CDR3 has 18 residues. With 3 bases clipped from V and 1 base from J, the junction kept 5 bases outside the gene matches. Germline V gives CDR1 MGHRA, CDR2 YSYEKL. The CDR3 region has the DNA TGCGCCAGCAGCCATGAGGGACTAGCGGGGGGACGCACAGATACGCAGTATTTT. Translated, it gives CASSHEGLAGGRTDTQYF.